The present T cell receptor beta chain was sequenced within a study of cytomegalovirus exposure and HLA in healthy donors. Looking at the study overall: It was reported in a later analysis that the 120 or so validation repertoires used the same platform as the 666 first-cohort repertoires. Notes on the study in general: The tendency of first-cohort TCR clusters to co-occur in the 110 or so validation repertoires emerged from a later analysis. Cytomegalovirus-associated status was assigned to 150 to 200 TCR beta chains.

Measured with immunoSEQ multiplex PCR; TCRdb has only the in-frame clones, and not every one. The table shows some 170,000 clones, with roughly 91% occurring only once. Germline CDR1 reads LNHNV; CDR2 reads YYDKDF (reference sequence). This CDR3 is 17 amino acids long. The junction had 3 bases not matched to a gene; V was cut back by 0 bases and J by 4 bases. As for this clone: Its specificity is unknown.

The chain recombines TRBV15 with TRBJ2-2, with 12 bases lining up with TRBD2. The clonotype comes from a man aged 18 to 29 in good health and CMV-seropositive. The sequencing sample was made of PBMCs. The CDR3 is CATSRDRLAGVTGELFF. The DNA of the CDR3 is TGTGCCACCAGCAGAGACCGACTAGCGGGAGTCACCGGGGAGCTGTTTTTT.